This T cell receptor (beta chain) comes out of a study of cytomegalovirus exposure and HLA in healthy donors (TCRdb year 2017). Background for the entire study: According to an earlier analysis of 587 of the donors, 200 million or so T cells yielded 90 million to 130 million unique TCR beta sequences and around 300 Gb of sequence data. Approximately 310 gigabases of sequencing data and 70 million to 100 million unique TCR sequences made up an early release that covered approximately 700 HLA-typed donors. Among the roughly 400 genotyped donors, approximately 76% belonged to the genetic ancestry cluster associated with self-reported Caucasian donors. The study aimed to test whether signatures of past pathogen exposure could be identified by cataloging public T cell receptors. The T cell repertoires of several hundred subjects were profiled by immunosequencing and related to cytomegalovirus serostatus. A separate validation cohort of some 130 different subjects was used in addition to the roughly 640-subject first cohort. High-throughput TCR immunosequencing, statistical association of individual TCRs with disease status, and machine learning were combined to predict cytomegalovirus infection status. A later analysis re-analyzed previously published TCR beta repertoires from 500 to 700 donors and added high-resolution HLA genotyping to study TCR occurrence patterns. The later analysis used no new phenotypic data to find candidate immune exposures, relying instead on TCR beta sequences and their occurrence across donors. In an earlier analysis of more than 550 of the donors, high-throughput TCR beta sequencing was used to judge whether each TCR beta V gene segment behaved as functional or pseudogenic. Alongside the repertoire data, information on donor age, sex, ethnicity and CMV serostatus was compiled. A later genetic analysis used genome-wide SNP genotypes for 398 of the 666 donors, treating that subset as a discovery cohort. Every discovery cohort repertoire had been produced on one sequencing platform. Both class I and class II loci were covered by HLA typing, at four-digit resolution. Typing coverage differed by locus: A, B, C, DRB1 and DQB1 were typed in about 620-640 donors, DQA1 in 500 to 550, DPA1 in 600 to 610, and DPB1 in around 440. Several DR-DQ haplotypes were handled as single units for association and clustering because linkage in the cohort was strong. On average, about 240,000 unique TCR beta nucleotide sequences were sequenced per donor among about 400 genotyped donors of the cohort, with 15% to 20% of those sequences being non-productive.

The cohort comprised around 690 healthy bone marrow donors. At the time of sampling, all cohort members were nominally healthy, though unrecorded immune exposures were likely present. Of the roughly 670 cohort members, 289 had a positive CMV serostatus and 352 had a negative one, while no CMV serostatus was recorded for the donor. A peripheral blood sample was collected from each donor, and TCR beta sequencing was performed on peripheral blood mononuclear cells. The Qiagen DNeasy Blood Extraction Kit was used to extract genomic DNA from the blood cell samples. The cysteine opens and the phenylalanine closes a CDR3 of 15 amino acids. Here the CDR3 DNA is all that survives: 45 bases in frame from base 1. CDR1 and CDR2 are read off the germline V gene as SNHLY and FYNNEI. V and J are trimmed by 6 bases and 6 bases, and the gene matches miss 10 bases of the junction. Study-wide conclusions, independent of this receptor: Specific HLA alleles were associated with 15,000 to 20,000 TCR beta sequences at a false discovery rate of 0.05 in a later analysis. A further reported finding was that TCR beta sequences accurately predicted the HLA-A and HLA-B alleles for most subjects in the first cohort. Compared with equally common non-associated chains, HLA-associated TCR beta chains in a later analysis were more clonally expanded and had lower generation probabilities. Compared with the approximately 710-donor mean, donors in an Asian-associated ancestry cluster had fewer N-insertions in productive TCRs, according to a later genetic analysis. In a later analysis, several top co-occurrence clusters were reported to appear linked to parvovirus B19, influenza, CMV and Epstein-Barr virus. Linkage disequilibrium might explain the correlated functional status among segregating V segments, but an unknown experimental factor could not be ruled out. When HLA alleles, especially DR and DQ, strongly co-occurred, attributing TCR associations to individual alleles was difficult. The study gave a list of over 150 TCR beta chains associated with cytomegalovirus. A later analysis found that most CMV-associated TCR beta chains appeared HLA-restricted, with HLA associations seemingly driven largely by CMV exposure. In both the original and validation cohorts, the classifier was reported to diagnose cytomegalovirus status with high specificity and sensitivity. Roughly uniform sequencing depth across donors was assumed in presence/absence analyses, although this assumption may not hold. According to the authors, the approach could potentially be generalized to other disease states and immunological phenotypes. A group of highly shared sequence variants was considered likely to be a technical artifact of the sequencing pipeline. An association between a missense DCLRE1C variant and V-gene and J-gene trimming of TCR beta chains was found in a later genetic analysis and replicated in an independent cohort. The earlier analysis of about 600 of the donors excluded approximately 15 rarely observed V segments, including chromosome 9 orphons, because counts were too low. Across donors, most TCR sequences were observed very rarely, whereas some public TCRs were present in many individuals. The only immune exposure information available for the cohort was CMV serostatus. This cohort had only TCR beta chains sequenced, and the lack of alpha or paired-chain data limited which features could be detected. Because the 87-base-pair reads could not distinguish some IMGT-functional V segments, including TRBV6-2 and TRBV6-3, those segments were excluded. HLA typing was unavailable for some donors at each locus, so association tests used only the typed subset. In an earlier analysis of several hundred of the donors, most TCR beta V segments were observed in productive rearrangements about 90% or about 30% of the time, broadly matching IMGT annotations. A few of the identified cytomegalovirus-associated TCR beta chains were confirmed in vitro to be specific for cytomegalovirus antigens. In a later analysis, the rate of TCR association differed among HLA loci, with DRB1 alleles having the most associated TCRs and HLA-C alleles having the fewest.

With respect to this clone: Its antigen is unknown. Qualities for individual bases were not recorded, and no much larger clone is one base off.

Library preparation used the immunoSEQ multiplex PCR assay. A mixture of 60 forward primers for TCR Vbeta segments and 13 reverse primers for TCR Jbeta segments was used in the multiplex PCR. The CDR3 region of rearranged TCR beta genes was amplified from genomic DNA with a multiplex PCR assay. The Illumina HiSeq System was used to sequence the amplified TCR beta libraries as 87-base-pair reads. In the paper's pipeline: A later analysis tallied 70 million to 100 million unique TCR beta chains across the 550 to 850 repertoires, and about 10 million of those chains were shared by two or more donors. A nearest-neighbor algorithm error-corrected the raw reads and collapsed the reads into unique sequences, merging closely related sequences to remove PCR and sequencing errors. V, D and J gene segments were assigned by aligning CDR3 sequences to IMGT reference sequences. Each retained sequence needed at least a six-nucleotide match to both a V gene segment and a J gene segment. Rearrangements were called productive when the CDR3 lacked stop codons and stayed in frame with V and J; all others were non-productive. Following IMGT convention, CDR3 was defined as the stretch from the second conserved V-encoded cysteine up to the conserved J-encoded phenylalanine. The earlier analysis of fewer than 700 of the donors excluded sequences that lacked an unambiguous match to a single V gene segment. In an earlier analysis of a few hundred of the donors, V segments were called functional above 56.7% productive rearrangements and were called segregating when the between-donor standard deviation exceeded 5%. To diagnose cytomegalovirus status from the catalog of TCR beta chain sequences, a statistical classification framework was built. V and J gene assignment, in a later analysis, came from comparing TCR nucleotide sequences with IMGT/GENE-DB human TR gene sequences. Using the TCRdist pipeline, a later analysis assigned CDR3 sequences along with most-parsimonious VDJ recombination scenarios. In a later analysis, each TCR beta chain was defined by its CDR3 amino acid sequence together with its V-gene family, and reads without a unique V-gene family were excluded. To address suspected cross-contamination and a sequencing artifact, a later analysis removed 592 highly shared, low-generation-probability nucleotide sequences. In a later analysis, a clonal expansion index for each public chain was calculated from normalized within-repertoire ranks of inferred template counts. Generation probabilities in a later analysis came from a VDJ recombination model fitted to out-of-frame rearrangements, and those results were checked against IGoR. Hypergeometric tests were used in a later analysis to score TCR-TCR, TCR-HLA and TCR-CMV co-occurrence, with a repertoire-size bias correction applied to the TCR pairs. False discovery rates were estimated in a later analysis by permuting HLA or CMV assignments 20 times. In a later analysis, co-occurring TCRs were grouped with DBSCAN, and TCRdist sequence similarity was added when clustering was performed within HLA-allele-positive subsets. Repertoires with fewer than 30,000 or more than 120,000 public chains were left out of co-occurrence clustering, as were five repertoires with anomalous nucleotide sharing. TCRdb mirrors the immuneACCESS table, restricted to in-frame sequences. Some clones are absent from its copies; in checked studies, under half trace to an unresolved V gene, and the reason for the others is unknown. The V and J calls and clone size are taken from that table; D and trimming were inferred from the DNA. The sample profile shows over 200,000 clones; about 84% of them were found once. Over 1% of the sample is in the top ten clones.

This receptor was taken from a human donor in good health. The V gene is TRBV2 and the J gene is TRBJ2-1; 8 central bases correspond to TRBD2. What was sequenced was PBMCs. The DNA reads as follows: TGTGCCAGCAGATACTGGGCGGGAGGAGGCAATGAGCAGTTCTTC. It codes for CASRYWAGGGNEQFF.